A selection of T cell receptor beta chains follows, all from one sample in a study of beta chain features in type 1 diabetes. Assay: immunoSEQ multiplex PCR; the TCRdb copy retains only in-frame clones and omits some. The sample lists 400,000 to 500,000 clones, over 11% occurring once. Sequencing input: naive CD4+ T cells from blood. The receptor source for this set is a man aged 25-45 years in good health. Both conserved end residues are trimmed from each CDR3. Size tells how often a clone was seen (once, few, many) or the class of an expanded clone, and some rows leave it out.

J gene: TRBJ2-5; clone size: NA; V gene: TRBV30; CDR3 protein: AWNLSGSQTQY
J gene: TRBJ2-1; clone size: few; V gene: TRBV5-1; CDR3 protein: ASSLEGQGNEQF
J gene: TRBJ2-1; clone size: many; V gene: TRBV7-9; CDR3 protein: ASSFGGYGYNEQF
J gene: TRBJ2-6; clone size: NA; V gene: TRBV9; CDR3 protein: ASAVLSGANVLT
J gene: TRBJ2-1; clone size: few; V gene: TRBV9; CDR3 protein: ASSPRLAGGIDEQF
J gene: TRBJ1-4; clone size: NA; V gene: TRBV19; CDR3 protein: ASRIFGEKLF
J gene: TRBJ2-3; clone size: NA; V gene: TRBV10-3; CDR3 protein: AISPQIGTDTQY
J gene: TRBJ1-6; clone size: NA; V gene: TRBV5-1; CDR3 protein: ASSWGGQGGYSPLH
J gene: TRBJ2-2; clone size: NA; V gene: TRBV7-8; CDR3 protein: ASSIRVGGELF
J gene: TRBJ2-4; clone size: many; V gene: TRBV2; CDR3 protein: ASSVEAKNIQY
J gene: TRBJ1-4; clone size: few; V gene: TRBV5-1; CDR3 protein: ASSCGTGGEAVTNEKLF